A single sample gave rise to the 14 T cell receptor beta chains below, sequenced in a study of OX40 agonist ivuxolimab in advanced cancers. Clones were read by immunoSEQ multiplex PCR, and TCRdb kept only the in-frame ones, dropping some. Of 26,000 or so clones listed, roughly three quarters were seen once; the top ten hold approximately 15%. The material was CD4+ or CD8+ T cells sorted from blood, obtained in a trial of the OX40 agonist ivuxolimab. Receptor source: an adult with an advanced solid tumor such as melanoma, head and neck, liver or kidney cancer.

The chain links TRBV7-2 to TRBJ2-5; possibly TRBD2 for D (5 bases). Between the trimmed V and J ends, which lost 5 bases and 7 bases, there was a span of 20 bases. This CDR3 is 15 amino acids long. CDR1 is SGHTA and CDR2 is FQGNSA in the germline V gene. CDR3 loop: CASSPLPGGAGTQYF. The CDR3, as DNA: TGTGCCAGCAGCCCGCTCCCGGGCGGCGCGGGGACCCAGTACTTC.

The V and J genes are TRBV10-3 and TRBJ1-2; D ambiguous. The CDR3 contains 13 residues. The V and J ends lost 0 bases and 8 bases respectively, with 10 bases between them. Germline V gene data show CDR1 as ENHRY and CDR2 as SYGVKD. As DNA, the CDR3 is TGTGCCATCAGTGAGTCGGTCAGCCCCGGCTACACCTTC. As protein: CAISESVSPGYTF.

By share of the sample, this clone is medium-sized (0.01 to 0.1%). The CDR3 loop reads CASTSKQSNTEAFF. Here the CDR3 DNA reads TGTGCCAGCACCAGTAAGCAGTCGAACACTGAAGCTTTCTTT. The chain links TRBV6-5 to TRBJ1-1; D remains unclear. The V end was cut by 7 bases, the J end by 1 base, with 13 bases between. Germline CDR1 reads MNHEY; CDR2 reads SVGAGI. CDR3 length: 14 residues.

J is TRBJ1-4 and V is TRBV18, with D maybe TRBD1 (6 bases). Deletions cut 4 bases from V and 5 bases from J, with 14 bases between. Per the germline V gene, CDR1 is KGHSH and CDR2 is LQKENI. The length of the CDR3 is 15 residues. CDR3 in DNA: TGTGCCAGCTCACGCCGGGACACGGAGAATGAAAAACTGTTTTTT. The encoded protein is CASSRRDTENEKLFF. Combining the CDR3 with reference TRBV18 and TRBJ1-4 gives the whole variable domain NAGVMQNPRHLVRRRGQEARLRCSPMKGHSHVYWYRQLPEEGLKFMVYLQKENIIDESGMPKERFSAEFPKEGPSILRIQQVVRGDSAAYFCASSRRDTENEKLFFGSGTQLSVL.

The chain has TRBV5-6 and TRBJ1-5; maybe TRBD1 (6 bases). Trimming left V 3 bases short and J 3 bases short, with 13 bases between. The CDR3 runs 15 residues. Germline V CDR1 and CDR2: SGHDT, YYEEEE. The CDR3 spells CASSWNRVNNQPQHF. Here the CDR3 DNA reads TGTGCCAGCAGCTGGAACAGGGTTAACAATCAGCCCCAGCATTTT. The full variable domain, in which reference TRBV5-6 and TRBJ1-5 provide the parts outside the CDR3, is DAGVTQSPTHLIKTRGQQVTLRCSPKSGHDTVSWYQQALGQGPQFIFQYYEEEERQRGNFPDRFSGHQFPNYSSELNVNALLLGDSALYLCASSWNRVNNQPQHFGDGTRLSIL.

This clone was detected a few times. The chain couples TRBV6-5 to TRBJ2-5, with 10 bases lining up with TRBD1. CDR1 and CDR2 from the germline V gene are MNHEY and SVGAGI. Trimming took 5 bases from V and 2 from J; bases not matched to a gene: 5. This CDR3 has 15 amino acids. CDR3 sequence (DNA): TGTGCCAGCAGTCCGCCGGGACAGGGGCAAGAGACCCAGTACTTC. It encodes CASSPPGQGQETQYF.

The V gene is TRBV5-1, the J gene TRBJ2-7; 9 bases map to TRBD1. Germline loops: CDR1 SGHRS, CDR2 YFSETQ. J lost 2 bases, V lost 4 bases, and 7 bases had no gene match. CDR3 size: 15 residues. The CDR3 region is CASSTGTGSTYEQYF. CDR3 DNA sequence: TGCGCCAGCAGCACCGGGACAGGGAGTACCTACGAGCAGTACTTC.

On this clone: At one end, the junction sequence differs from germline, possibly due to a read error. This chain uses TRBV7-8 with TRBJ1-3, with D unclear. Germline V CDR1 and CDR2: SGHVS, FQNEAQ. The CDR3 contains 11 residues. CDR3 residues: CASSLEREVHF. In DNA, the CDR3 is TGTGCCAGCAGCTTAGAGAGAGAAGTTCATTTT.

The DNA for the CDR3 is TGTGCCAGCAAGGCAGGGAAGATGGACACTGAAGCTTTCTTT. This encodes CASKAGKMDTEAFF. The chain joins TRBV6-1 to TRBJ1-1, with D possibly matching TRBD1 (5 bases). The CDR3 extends over 14 amino acids. Germline-derived CDR1 and CDR2 are MNHNS and SASEGT. Trimming pared 7 bases from V and 3 bases from J, leaving 15 bases between.

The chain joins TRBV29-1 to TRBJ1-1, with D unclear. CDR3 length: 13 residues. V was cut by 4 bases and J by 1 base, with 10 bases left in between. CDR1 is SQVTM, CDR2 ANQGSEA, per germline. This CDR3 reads CSVARSRNTEAFF. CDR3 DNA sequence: TGCAGCGTTGCGCGATCGAGGAACACTGAAGCTTTCTTT.

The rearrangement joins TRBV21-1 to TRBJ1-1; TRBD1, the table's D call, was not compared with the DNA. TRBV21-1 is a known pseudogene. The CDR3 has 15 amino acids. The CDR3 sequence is CASSKAAGGYTEAFF. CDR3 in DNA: TGTGCCAGCAGCAAAGCCGCAGGGGGCTATACTGAAGCTTTCTTT.

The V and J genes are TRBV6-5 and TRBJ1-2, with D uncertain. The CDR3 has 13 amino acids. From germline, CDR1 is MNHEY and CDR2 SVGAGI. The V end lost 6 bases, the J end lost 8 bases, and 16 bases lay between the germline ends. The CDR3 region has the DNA TGTGCCAGCAGCCCCCCGGAGGGAGGGGGCTACACCTTC. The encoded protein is CASSPPEGGGYTF.

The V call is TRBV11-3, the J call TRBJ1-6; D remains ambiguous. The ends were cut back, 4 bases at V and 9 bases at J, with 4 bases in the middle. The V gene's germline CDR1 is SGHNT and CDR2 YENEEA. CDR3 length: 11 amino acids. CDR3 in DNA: TGTGCCAGCAGCTCTAGTTCACCCCTCCACTTT. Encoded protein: CASSSSSPLHF.

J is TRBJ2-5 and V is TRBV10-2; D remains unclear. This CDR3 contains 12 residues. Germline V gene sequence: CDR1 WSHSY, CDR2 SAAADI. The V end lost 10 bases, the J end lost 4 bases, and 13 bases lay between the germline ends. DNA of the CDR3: TGCGCCACCTCAACACAACGAGAGACCCAGTACTTC. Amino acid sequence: CATSTQRETQYF.